Sequencing of this T cell receptor beta chain was carried out in a study of shared clonotypes between healthy human individuals. Combination of CD45RO+ cells with CCR7-negative CD45RA+ TemRA cells was used for CD8 memory. For this clone: The antigen is unknown.

The study, taken as a whole, reports: Several donors held about 5% of naive CD4 clonotypes in common.

This table comes from immunoSEQ multiplex PCR, and its TCRdb copy is limited to in-frame clones, with some not included. This sample carries about 380,000 clones, approximately 97% of them seen once, and the ten largest clones take around 0.32%. Trimming removed 5 bases at V and 0 bases at J, with 11 bases between. This CDR3 has 14 residues. Per germline, CDR1 SGHAT and CDR2 FQNNGV. Specimen: memory CD8+ T cells sorted from blood. As for subset: CD45RO+ cells pooled with CCR7-negative TemRA cells. This chain uses TRBV11-2 with TRBJ2-7; D gene unclear. This clonotype was sampled from a man aged 30 to 45 in good health. The CDR3, as DNA: TGTGCCAGCAGCCTACCTTTCGGCTCCTACGAGCAGTACTTC. Encoded protein: CASSLPFGSYEQYF.